This T cell receptor (beta chain) was obtained from a study of blood T cell repertoires in COVID-19. Overall study context: Sources were T cells, B-cell-depleted T cells, or PBMCs; the material itself was cDNA or gDNA.

The CDR3 loop spans 15 amino acids. CDR1 is MGHDK, CDR2 SYGVNS, per germline. The germline V and J ends were trimmed by 3 bases and 0 bases, with 9 bases remaining between them. A PCR-confirmed or clinician-diagnosed COVID-19 case had contacted exposed participants within 2 weeks of entry. The protocol was immunoSEQ multiplex PCR, while the TCRdb copy is restricted to in-frame clones and leaves out a portion. The data show about 430,000 clones, about 88% seen once. The clonotype comes from a woman aged 18-35 years who had been exposed to COVID-19. The rearrangement joins TRBV25-1 to TRBJ1-5; D gene uncertain. The specimen sequenced was PBMCs or T cells enriched from blood (not recorded which). The CDR3 bases are TGTGCCAGCAGTGACCCCCGTTATAGCAATCAGCCCCAGCATTTT. The encoded protein is CASSDPRYSNQPQHF.